This entry features one T cell receptor (beta chain) sequence. Its antigen is undetermined. Sequencing was performed with immunoSEQ multiplex PCR; in TCRdb, only in-frame clones are kept and a portion is missing. The sample contains roughly 68,000 clones, less than 85% of which appear only once. The V and J ends lost 3 bases and 4 bases, in that order; junction bases with no gene match: 7. The CDR3 length is 16 residues. CDR1 is KGHSH and CDR2 is LQKENI in the germline V gene. This sample was taken from a study of siplizumab effects on memory and regulatory T cells. Overall study results and limits: The mapping of alloreactive clones to unstimulated subsets covered only a minor fraction of them.

This sequence joins TRBV18 and TRBJ1-3; 9 bases agree with TRBD1. This receptor was obtained from a human donor in good health. The material sequenced was memory CD4+ T cells sorted from blood. For the CDR3, the DNA is TGTGCCAGCTCACCGGACAGGGGTCTTAGGGGAAACACCATATATTTT. This codes for CASSPDRGLRGNTIYF.